This is a list of T cell receptor beta chains from one sample in a study of blood T cell repertoires in COVID-19. Repertoires were generated with immunoSEQ multiplex PCR, while TCRdb's copy carries only in-frame clones and drops some. Of some 150,000 clones listed, 70% to 85% were seen once; the top ten hold 7.2%. Sequencing was carried out using peripheral blood. The receptor set was obtained from a woman between 45 and 60 years old in a cohort sampled during active or convalescent COVID-19. Each CDR3 is given with its conserved first and last residue. The D gene is left open where the match is weak. A clone size is listed for some rows: how often the clone was seen (once, few, many), or a class if it is expanded.

V gene: TRBV5-1
J gene: TRBJ1-1
D gene: TRBD1
clone size: .
CDR3 DNA: TGCGCCAGCAGCTTTCAGGGGGCGAACACTGAAGCTTTCTTT
CDR3 protein: CASSFQGANTEAFF

V gene: TRBV2
J gene: TRBJ2-3
D gene: TRBD2
clone size: .
CDR3 DNA: TGTGCCAGCAGTGAGCGGCTAGCGGGGATCACAGATACGCAGTATTTT
CDR3 protein: CASSERLAGITDTQYF

V gene: TRBV3-1/TRBV3-2
J gene: TRBJ2-7
D gene: TRBD2
clone size: .
CDR3 DNA: TGTGCCAGCAGCCTTAGCGGGGGGTCGTACGAGCAGTACTTC
CDR3 protein: CASSLSGGSYEQYF

V gene: TRBV29-1
J gene: TRBJ2-3
D gene: TRBD1
clone size: .
CDR3 DNA: TGCAGCGTCACAGGGGGCGAAAGATCCACAGATACGCAGTATTTT
CDR3 protein: CSVTGGERSTDTQYF

V gene: TRBV7-2
J gene: TRBJ2-3
D gene: TRBD2
clone size: .
CDR3 DNA: TGTGCCAGCAGTCGCGCGGGGGGGAGAGATACGCAGTATTTT
CDR3 protein: CASSRAGGRDTQYF

V gene: TRBV6-5
J gene: TRBJ1-1
D gene: TRBD1
clone size: .
CDR3 DNA: TGTGCCAGCAGAGACCGGGACAGGGTTGAAGCTTTCTTT
CDR3 protein: CASRDRDRVEAFF

V gene: TRBV29-1
J gene: TRBJ1-1
D gene: .
clone size: .
CDR3 DNA: TGCAGCGTTGAAGGTGCTGGTGCGGACACTGAAGCTTTCTTT
CDR3 protein: CSVEGAGADTEAFF

V gene: TRBV6-5
J gene: TRBJ2-1
D gene: TRBD2
clone size: .
CDR3 DNA: TGTGCCAGCAGTAAATCCGGGACTAGCGGATTTGAGCAGTTCTTC
CDR3 protein: CASSKSGTSGFEQFF

V gene: TRBV7-9
J gene: TRBJ2-3
D gene: .
clone size: .
CDR3 DNA: TGTGCCAGCAGTCGGGACTCAAACACAGATACGCAGTATTTT
CDR3 protein: CASSRDSNTDTQYF

V gene: TRBV4-3
J gene: TRBJ1-1
D gene: .
clone size: .
CDR3 DNA: TGCGCCAGCAGCAAAAGGGGGTACACTGAAGCTTTCTTT
CDR3 protein: CASSKRGYTEAFF

V gene: TRBV2
J gene: TRBJ2-3
D gene: TRBD2
clone size: .
CDR3 DNA: TGTGCCAGCAGCCGACTTACTAGCGGGGCAGATACGCAGTATTTT
CDR3 protein: CASSRLTSGADTQYF

V gene: TRBV5-8
J gene: TRBJ2-6
D gene: .
clone size: .
CDR3 DNA: TGTGCCAGCAGCTTCGGGCAGGGAGGGGCCAACGTCCTGACTTTC
CDR3 protein: CASSFGQGGANVLTF

V gene: TRBV18
J gene: TRBJ1-2
D gene: .
clone size: .
CDR3 DNA: TGTGCCAGCTCACCACCGGCACAGTATGGCTACACCTTC
CDR3 protein: CASSPPAQYGYTF

V gene: TRBV6-6
J gene: TRBJ2-2
D gene: TRBD1
clone size: once
CDR3 DNA: TGTGCCAGCAGGCCGACCGGACAGGGATCGGGCCGGGAGCTGTTTTTT
CDR3 protein: CASRPTGQGSGRELFF

V gene: TRBV5-1
J gene: TRBJ2-2
D gene: .
clone size: .
CDR3 DNA: TGCGCCAGCAGCCGAGAAACTAGCCCCACCGGGGAGCTGTTTTTT
CDR3 protein: CASSRETSPTGELFF

V gene: TRBV29-1
J gene: TRBJ2-3
D gene: .
clone size: few
CDR3 DNA: TGCAGCGTTGTCGGGACACATCACGGCACGCAGTATTTT
CDR3 protein: CSVVGTHHGTQYF

V gene: TRBV14
J gene: TRBJ1-2
D gene: .
clone size: .
CDR3 DNA: TGTGCCAGCAGCCGTCGGGGATATGGCTACACCTTC
CDR3 protein: CASSRRGYGYTF

V gene: TRBV19
J gene: TRBJ2-2
D gene: TRBD1
clone size: .
CDR3 DNA: TGTGCCAGTAGTAAAGGGACAGGGGTAGGAACCGGGGAGCTGTTTTTT
CDR3 protein: CASSKGTGVGTGELFF

V gene: TRBV24-1
J gene: TRBJ1-5
D gene: .
clone size: .
CDR3 DNA: TGTGCCACCAGTGAGGCAGGGGTTAGCAGCAATCAGCCCCAGCATTTT
CDR3 protein: CATSEAGVSSNQPQHF

V gene: TRBV4-1
J gene: TRBJ2-1
D gene: .
clone size: .
CDR3 DNA: TGCGCCAGCAGCCAGGTGGCCGGGACTTCAACTAATGAGCAGTTCTTC
CDR3 protein: CASSQVAGTSTNEQFF

V gene: TRBV11-2
J gene: TRBJ1-4
D gene: .
clone size: .
CDR3 DNA: TGTGCCAGCAGCCTAACGGGACTCGGGACTTATACAACTAATGAAAAACTGTTTTTT
CDR3 protein: CASSLTGLGTYTTNEKLFF

V gene: TRBV5-1
J gene: TRBJ1-2
D gene: TRBD1
clone size: few
CDR3 DNA: TGCGCCAGCAGCCTAGGGACAGGGATGGAAGGCTACACCTTC
CDR3 protein: CASSLGTGMEGYTF

V gene: TRBV29-1
J gene: TRBJ2-5
D gene: .
clone size: once
CDR3 DNA: TGCAGCGTTGAACGGGGTAGGGAGACCCAGTACTTC
CDR3 protein: CSVERGRETQYF

V gene: TRBV4-1
J gene: TRBJ1-1
D gene: .
clone size: .
CDR3 DNA: TGCGCCAGCAGCCAGCCAGGGCGGATTAACACTGAAGCTTTCTTT
CDR3 protein: CASSQPGRINTEAFF

V gene: TRBV27
J gene: TRBJ1-6
D gene: TRBD1
clone size: .
CDR3 DNA: TGTGCCAGCAGTATGTACAGGGGCAATAATTCACCCCTCCACTTT
CDR3 protein: CASSMYRGNNSPLHF

V gene: TRBV28
J gene: TRBJ2-3
D gene: .
clone size: .
CDR3 DNA: TGTGCCAGCAGTTTTAGGACAGAGACAGATACGCAGTATTTT
CDR3 protein: CASSFRTETDTQYF

V gene: TRBV6-5
J gene: TRBJ1-1
D gene: TRBD1
clone size: .
CDR3 DNA: TGTGCCAGCAGGCCGGGACAGGTCTTCACTGAAGCTTTCTTT
CDR3 protein: CASRPGQVFTEAFF

V gene: TRBV18
J gene: TRBJ1-3
D gene: .
clone size: few
CDR3 DNA: TGTGCCAGCTCACCGCGTCTTTCGAGGGCGACCTCTGGAAACACCATATATTTT
CDR3 protein: CASSPRLSRATSGNTIYF

V gene: TRBV7-3
J gene: TRBJ1-3
D gene: .
clone size: .
CDR3 DNA: TGTGCCAGCAGCTTAGGCGGCTCTGGAAACACCATATATTTT
CDR3 protein: CASSLGGSGNTIYF

V gene: TRBV7-2
J gene: TRBJ2-1
D gene: .
clone size: few
CDR3 DNA: TGTGCCAGCAGCTTATGGGGGGGGGCAGCCTACAATGAGCAGTTCTTC
CDR3 protein: CASSLWGGAAYNEQFF

V gene: TRBV2
J gene: TRBJ2-7
D gene: .
clone size: .
CDR3 DNA: TGTGCCAGCAGTGCTTGGCGGGTAATCTCCTACGAGCAGTACTTC
CDR3 protein: CASSAWRVISYEQYF

V gene: TRBV10-2
J gene: TRBJ2-7
D gene: TRBD1
clone size: .
CDR3 DNA: TGCGCCAGCAGGACAGGGTACGAGCAGTACTTC
CDR3 protein: CASRTGYEQYF

V gene: TRBV9
J gene: TRBJ1-3
D gene: .
clone size: .
CDR3 DNA: TGTGCCAGCAGCGTAGAAGGAGGCCGGTCTGGAAACACCATATATTTT
CDR3 protein: CASSVEGGRSGNTIYF